Listed here is a single T cell receptor beta chain. What it recognizes is unknown. The V and J ends lost 4 bases and 6 bases respectively, with 10 bases between them. This CDR3 is 11 amino acids long. Germline V gene sequence: CDR1 SQVTM, CDR2 ANQGSEA. This sample was taken from a study of cytomegalovirus exposure and HLA in healthy donors. For the study at large: The study's early data release held around 85 million unique TCRs from HLA-typed donors. General study points: Analyzed later, most CMV-associated TCR beta chains appeared HLA-restricted.

The PCR had 60 Vbeta and 13 Jbeta primers. Sequenced by immunoSEQ multiplex PCR; TCRdb stores in-frame clones only, minus some. The data contain around 150,000 clones, around 83% of them seen just once; the ten biggest clones take up approximately 8%. The source of this sequence is a male donor in good health and CMV-seropositive. This rearrangement joins TRBV29-1 to TRBJ2-7, with D tentatively TRBD1 (5 bases). Sequenced sample: PBMCs. In DNA form, the CDR3 reads TGCAGCGTTGGAGTGGGGCCCGAGCAGTACTTC. This codes for CSVGVGPEQYF.